A selection of T cell receptor beta chains follows, all from one sample in a study of T cell repertoires in cytomegalovirus infection. These TCRs are of unknown antigen specificity. One entry per CDR3 protein results from TCRdb running MiXCR on the reads. This repertoire shows tens of thousands of distinct CDR3 sequences, over 15% found once; its top ten account for around 27%. The sequencing here drew on CD8+ T cells from cultured PBMCs, taken from culture after CMV antigen stimulation. The receptors were sampled from a human donor in good health (CMV status not recorded). Some clones in this sample may be carry-over from other donors' samples. The CDR3 runs from the conserved cysteine through the conserved F or W. A D gene is named only where the DNA matches it firmly.

j_gene: TRBJ1-1
v_gene: TRBV15
d_gene: .
CDR3aa: CATRRYNTEAFF

j_gene: TRBJ1-3
v_gene: TRBV11-2
d_gene: .
CDR3aa: CASSGTGRGNTIYF

j_gene: TRBJ1-5
v_gene: TRBV6-6
d_gene: .
CDR3aa: CASTEFGYGSNQPQHF

j_gene: TRBJ2-2
v_gene: TRBV7-9
d_gene: .
CDR3aa: CASSIMGTGELFF

j_gene: TRBJ1-5
v_gene: TRBV7-8
d_gene: TRBD1
CDR3aa: CASGDRGDQPQHF

j_gene: TRBJ1-1
v_gene: TRBV6-2/TRBV6-3
d_gene: .
CDR3aa: CASSFAGAANTEAFF

j_gene: TRBJ2-7
v_gene: TRBV7-2
d_gene: TRBD2
CDR3aa: CASSSRGQRGGYEQYF

j_gene: TRBJ2-7
v_gene: TRBV7-2
d_gene: TRBD1
CDR3aa: CASSWAAGQVYEQYF

j_gene: TRBJ2-3
v_gene: TRBV7-8
d_gene: .
CDR3aa: CASSRDHTDTQYF

j_gene: TRBJ2-1
v_gene: TRBV5-4
d_gene: TRBD2
CDR3aa: CASSPGLATYNEQFF

j_gene: TRBJ2-7
v_gene: TRBV7-6
d_gene: .
CDR3aa: CASSLGGGLSYEQYF

j_gene: TRBJ2-7
v_gene: TRBV12-3/TRBV12-4
d_gene: TRBD1
CDR3aa: CASSPVSGTVVYEQYF

j_gene: TRBJ2-5
v_gene: TRBV28
d_gene: TRBD1
CDR3aa: CASRQGGPETQYF

j_gene: TRBJ2-1
v_gene: TRBV7-3
d_gene: TRBD2
CDR3aa: CASSPIGLAGSYNEQFF

j_gene: TRBJ1-1
v_gene: TRBV6-2/TRBV6-3
d_gene: TRBD1
CDR3aa: CASSYPGGTEAFF

j_gene: TRBJ2-1
v_gene: TRBV7-8
d_gene: .
CDR3aa: CASSLGARGPAEGEQFF

j_gene: TRBJ2-7
v_gene: TRBV7-9
d_gene: .
CDR3aa: CASSPRHPSSYEQYF

j_gene: TRBJ2-1
v_gene: TRBV29-1
d_gene: TRBD2
CDR3aa: CSVDEAGVEYNEQFF

j_gene: TRBJ2-1
v_gene: TRBV11-1
d_gene: .
CDR3aa: CASSLTTGRHEQFF

j_gene: TRBJ2-7
v_gene: TRBV28
d_gene: .
CDR3aa: CASREVPYEQYF

j_gene: TRBJ2-7
v_gene: TRBV2
d_gene: TRBD2
CDR3aa: CASTGTSGNSYEQYF

j_gene: TRBJ2-7
v_gene: TRBV6-2/TRBV6-3
d_gene: .
CDR3aa: CASLEGGTLGEQYF

j_gene: TRBJ2-1
v_gene: TRBV11-2
d_gene: TRBD2
CDR3aa: CASSVWTSGGHNEQFF

j_gene: TRBJ2-7
v_gene: TRBV3-1
d_gene: TRBD2
CDR3aa: CASSQRSSGHRYF

j_gene: TRBJ2-5
v_gene: TRBV7-9
d_gene: .
CDR3aa: CASSGARTSNQETQYF

j_gene: TRBJ1-3
v_gene: TRBV13
d_gene: .
CDR3aa: CASSLVGRTDSGNTIYF

j_gene: TRBJ1-1
v_gene: TRBV6-6
d_gene: .
CDR3aa: CASSYSIGSKNTEAFF

j_gene: TRBJ2-1
v_gene: TRBV7-9
d_gene: .
CDR3aa: CASSYRQAARSYNEQFF

j_gene: TRBJ2-2
v_gene: TRBV20-1
d_gene: TRBD2
CDR3aa: CSAPGLAAGNTGELFF

j_gene: TRBJ1-1
v_gene: TRBV7-9
d_gene: .
CDR3aa: CASSTDYRAFF

j_gene: TRBJ1-3
v_gene: TRBV7-8
d_gene: TRBD1
CDR3aa: CASSLWTGSGNTIYF

j_gene: TRBJ1-2
v_gene: TRBV7-8
d_gene: .
CDR3aa: CASSLEAGDGYTF

j_gene: TRBJ2-4
v_gene: TRBV7-2
d_gene: .
CDR3aa: CASSSYQGLAKNIQYF

j_gene: TRBJ2-4
v_gene: TRBV9
d_gene: .
CDR3aa: CASSIREEPSENIQYF

j_gene: TRBJ2-3
v_gene: TRBV13
d_gene: .
CDR3aa: CASRGIPGLSTDTQYF

j_gene: TRBJ2-2
v_gene: TRBV6-2/TRBV6-3
d_gene: .
CDR3aa: CASSYSQTAGELFF